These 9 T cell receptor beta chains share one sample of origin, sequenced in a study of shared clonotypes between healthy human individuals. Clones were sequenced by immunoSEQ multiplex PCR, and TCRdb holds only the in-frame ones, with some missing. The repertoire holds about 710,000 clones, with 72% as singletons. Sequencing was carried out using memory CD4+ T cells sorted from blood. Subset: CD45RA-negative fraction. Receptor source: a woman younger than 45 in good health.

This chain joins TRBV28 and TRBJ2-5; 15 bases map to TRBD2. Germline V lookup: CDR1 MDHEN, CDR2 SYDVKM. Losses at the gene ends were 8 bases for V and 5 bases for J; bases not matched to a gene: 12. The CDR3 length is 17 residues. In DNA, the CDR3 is TGTGCCAGCGCCACAAGGACTAGCGGGAGGGCCAGGGAGACCCAGTACTTC. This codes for CASATRTSGRARETQYF.

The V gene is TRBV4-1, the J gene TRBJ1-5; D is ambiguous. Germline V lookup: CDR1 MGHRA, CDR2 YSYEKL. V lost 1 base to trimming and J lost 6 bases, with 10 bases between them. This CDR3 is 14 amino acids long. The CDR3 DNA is TGCGCCAGCAGCCAAGTAAGGTCACCTCAGCCCCAGCATTTT. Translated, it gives CASSQVRSPQPQHF.

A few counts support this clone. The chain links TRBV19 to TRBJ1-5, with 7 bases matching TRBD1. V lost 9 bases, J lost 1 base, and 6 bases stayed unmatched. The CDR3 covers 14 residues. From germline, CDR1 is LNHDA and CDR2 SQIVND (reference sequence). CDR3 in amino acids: CASTWDSSNQPQHF. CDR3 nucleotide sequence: TGTGCCAGCACCTGGGACAGCAGCAATCAGCCCCAGCATTTT.

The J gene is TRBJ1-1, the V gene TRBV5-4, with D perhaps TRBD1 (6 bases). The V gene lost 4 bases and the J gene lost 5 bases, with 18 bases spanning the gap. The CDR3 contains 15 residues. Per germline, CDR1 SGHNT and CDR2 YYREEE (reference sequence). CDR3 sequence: CASSIDGGGHTEAFF. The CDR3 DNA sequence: TGTGCCAGCAGCATCGACGGGGGCGGACATACTGAAGCTTTCTTT.

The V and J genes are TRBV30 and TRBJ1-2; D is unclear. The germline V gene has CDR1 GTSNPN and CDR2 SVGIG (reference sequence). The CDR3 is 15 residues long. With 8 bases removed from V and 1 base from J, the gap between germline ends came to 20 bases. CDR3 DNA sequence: TGTGCCCTCAACCAACCCCGGCGGGTTAACTATGGCTACACCTTC. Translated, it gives CALNQPRRVNYGYTF.

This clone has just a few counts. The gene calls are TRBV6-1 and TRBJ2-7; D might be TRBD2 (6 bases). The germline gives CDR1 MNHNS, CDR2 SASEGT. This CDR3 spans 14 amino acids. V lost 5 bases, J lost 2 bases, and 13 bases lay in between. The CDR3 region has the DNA TGTGCCAGCAGTCTCCTGCGGGGTGCCTACGAGCAGTACTTC. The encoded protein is CASSLLRGAYEQYF.

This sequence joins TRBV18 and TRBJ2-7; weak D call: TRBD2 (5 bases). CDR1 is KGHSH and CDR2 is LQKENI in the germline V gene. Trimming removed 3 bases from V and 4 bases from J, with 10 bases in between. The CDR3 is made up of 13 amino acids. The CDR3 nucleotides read TGTGCCAGCTCACCCCCGACTATGTACGAGCAGTACTTC. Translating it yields CASSPPTMYEQYF.

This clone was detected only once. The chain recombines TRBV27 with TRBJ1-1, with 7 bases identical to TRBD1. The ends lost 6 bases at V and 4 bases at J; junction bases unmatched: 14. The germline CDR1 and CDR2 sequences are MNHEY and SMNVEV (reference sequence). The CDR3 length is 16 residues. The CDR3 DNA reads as TGTGCCAGCAGCCGATGGGAGGGGGCGCGGATCACTGAAGCTTTCTTT. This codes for CASSRWEGARITEAFF.

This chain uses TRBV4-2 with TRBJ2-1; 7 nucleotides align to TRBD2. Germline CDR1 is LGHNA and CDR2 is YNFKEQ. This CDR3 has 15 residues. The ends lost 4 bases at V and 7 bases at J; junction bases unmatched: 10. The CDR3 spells CASSRGLVWGNEQFF. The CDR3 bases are TGTGCCAGCAGCCGAGGACTAGTCTGGGGTAATGAGCAGTTCTTC.